Shown below are 10 T cell receptor beta chains from a single sample sequenced in a study of blood T cell repertoires in COVID-19. Libraries were prepared by immunoSEQ multiplex PCR; TCRdb keeps only in-frame clonotypes and omits some of them. The sample holds 97,000 or so clones, about nine tenths seen once. What was sequenced was peripheral blood. Source of these receptors: a woman in her forties or fifties with COVID-19, enrolled during active disease.

The V gene is TRBV5-4, the J gene TRBJ1-1, with 9 bases matching TRBD1. CDR1 and CDR2 from the germline V gene are SGHNT and YYREEE (reference sequence). This CDR3 region has 18 residues. V gave up 4 bases and J gave up 0 bases; unmatched junction bases: 13. In DNA, the CDR3 is TGTGCCAGCAGCCCCGGACAGGGGATTAAGGGGATGAACACTGAAGCTTTCTTT. Amino acids: CASSPGQGIKGMNTEAFF.

This rearrangement joins TRBV4-1 to TRBJ1-1, with 11 positions matching TRBD1. Germline-derived CDR1 and CDR2 are MGHRA and YSYEKL. Losses at the gene ends were 7 bases for V and 4 bases for J; bases not matched to a gene: 5. CDR3 length equals 14 residues. The CDR3 loop reads CASMRTGGPTEAFF. CDR3 in DNA: TGCGCCAGCATGCGGACAGGGGGCCCCACTGAAGCTTTCTTT.

The chain is built from TRBV18 and TRBJ2-7, with 8 positions matching TRBD1. Germline V CDR1 and CDR2: KGHSH, LQKENI. Trimming took 3 bases from V and 5 from J; bases not matched to a gene: 6. This CDR3 is 14 amino acids long. The CDR3 protein is CASSPGQGGDEQYF. In DNA form, the CDR3 reads TGTGCCAGCTCACCTGGACAGGGAGGTGACGAGCAGTACTTC. Full variable domain (remainder filled in from reference TRBV18 and TRBJ2-7): NAGVMQNPRHLVRRRGQEARLRCSPMKGHSHVYWYRQLPEEGLKFMVYLQKENIIDESGMPKERFSAEFPKEGPSILRIQQVVRGDSAAYFCASSPGQGGDEQYFGPGTRLTVT.

This chain joins TRBV27 and TRBJ1-5; possibly TRBD1 for D (5 bases). Germline V gene data show CDR1 as MNHEY and CDR2 as SMNVEV (reference sequence). This CDR3 contains 14 residues. Trimming removed 2 bases at V and 2 bases at J, with 7 bases between. The CDR3 DNA follows: TGTGCCAGCAGTTTAGTAGGGGGCAATCAGCCCCAGCATTTT. Translated, it gives CASSLVGGNQPQHF.

This sequence joins TRBV4-1 and TRBJ2-7, with D tentatively TRBD1 (7 bases). The ends were cut back, 4 bases at V and 2 bases at J, with 15 bases in the middle. Germline V gene lookup returns CDR1 MGHRA and CDR2 YSYEKL. This CDR3 has 15 residues. CDR3 bases: TGCGCCAGCAGCCCAGGAGGGGGCCTTCCCTACGAGCAGTACTTC. Translating gives CASSPGGGLPYEQYF.

The chain couples TRBV28 to TRBJ1-1, with unresolved D. CDR1 and CDR2 (germline): MDHEN, SYDVKM. The CDR3 sequence is 14 residues long. Between the trimmed V and J ends, which lost 3 bases and 7 bases, there was a span of 15 bases. The CDR3 region has the DNA TGTGCCAGCAGTTTCGGGGTGAAGATCGGTGAAGCTTTCTTT. This gives the protein CASSFGVKIGEAFF.

This chain joins TRBV19 and TRBJ1-5; 7 bases line up with TRBD1. J was trimmed by 1 base and V by 7 bases; bases with no gene match: 10. Germline V gene lookup returns CDR1 LNHDA and CDR2 SQIVND (reference sequence). The CDR3 loop spans 16 amino acids. The CDR3 sequence is CASTPTGSKSNQPQHF. As DNA, the CDR3 is TGTGCCAGTACCCCGACAGGGAGTAAGAGCAATCAGCCCCAGCATTTT.

V is TRBV12-5 and J is TRBJ1-5, with D possibly matching TRBD1 (6 bases). V was shortened by 6 bases and J by 0 bases, with 18 bases between the two germline ends. Germline CDR1 reads LGHNT; CDR2 reads FRNRAP. This CDR3 has 17 amino acids. The CDR3 sequence is CASGRARQADSNQPQHF. DNA for the CDR3: TGTGCTAGTGGCCGGGCGCGACAGGCAGATAGCAATCAGCCCCAGCATTTT.

The CDR3 DNA sequence: TGTGCCAGCAGCGTAGGCAGGACTTCCTATGGCTACACCTTC. Residues: CASSVGRTSYGYTF. The chain combines TRBV7-2 with TRBJ1-2; D is ambiguous. Trimming removed 5 bases at V and 4 bases at J, with 14 bases between. Germline loops: CDR1 SGHTA, CDR2 FQGNSA. This CDR3 spans 14 amino acids.

The genes are TRBV10-3 and TRBJ1-1; TRBD1 is a possible D gene (5 bases). The V end was cut by 3 bases, the J end by 1 base, with 12 bases between. The CDR3 length is 15 residues. Per the germline V gene, CDR1 is ENHRY and CDR2 is SYGVKD. As DNA, the CDR3 is TGTGCCATCAGTGATTTAGGCAGGGAGAACACTGAAGCTTTCTTT. This encodes CAISDLGRENTEAFF.